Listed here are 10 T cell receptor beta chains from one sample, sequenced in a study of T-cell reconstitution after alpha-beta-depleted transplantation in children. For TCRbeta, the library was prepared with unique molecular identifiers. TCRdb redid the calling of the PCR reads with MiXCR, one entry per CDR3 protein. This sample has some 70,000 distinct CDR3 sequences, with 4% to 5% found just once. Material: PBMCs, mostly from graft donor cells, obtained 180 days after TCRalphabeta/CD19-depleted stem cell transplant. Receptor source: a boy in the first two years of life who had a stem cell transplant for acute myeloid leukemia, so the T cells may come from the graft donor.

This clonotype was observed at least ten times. The CDR3 DNA is TGTGCCAGCAGGCGATCCGGGACAGGGGGCGATCAGCCCCAGCATTTT. This gives the protein CASRRSGTGGDQPQHF. This chain connects TRBV6-5 to TRBJ1-5; 12 nucleotides align to TRBD1. Trimming removed 6 bases from V and 5 bases from J; junction bases left unmatched: 8. The CDR3 spans 16 residues. Germline V gene sequence: CDR1 MNHEY, CDR2 SVGAGI.

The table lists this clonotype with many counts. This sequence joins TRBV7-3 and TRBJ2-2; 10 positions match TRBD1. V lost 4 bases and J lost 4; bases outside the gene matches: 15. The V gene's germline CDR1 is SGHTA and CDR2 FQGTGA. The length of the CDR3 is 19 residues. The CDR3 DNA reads TGTGCCAGCAGCTCGCTACCCCACCTTGACAGGGGGCTCACCGGGGAGCTGTTTTTT. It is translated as CASSSLPHLDRGLTGELFF.

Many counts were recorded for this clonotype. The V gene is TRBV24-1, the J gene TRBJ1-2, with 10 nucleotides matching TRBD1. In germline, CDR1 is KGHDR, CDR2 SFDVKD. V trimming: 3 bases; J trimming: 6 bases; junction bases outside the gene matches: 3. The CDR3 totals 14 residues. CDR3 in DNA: TGTGCCACCAGTGATCCCGGGACAGGGGATGGCTACACCTTC. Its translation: CATSDPGTGDGYTF.

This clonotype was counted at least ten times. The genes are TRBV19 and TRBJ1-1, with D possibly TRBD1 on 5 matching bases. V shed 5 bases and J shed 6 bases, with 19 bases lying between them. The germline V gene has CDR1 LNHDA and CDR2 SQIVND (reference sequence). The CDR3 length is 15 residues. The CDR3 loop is CASSGQQVGVSEAFF. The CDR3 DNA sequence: TGTGCCAGTAGTGGGCAACAGGTCGGGGTCTCTGAAGCTTTCTTT.

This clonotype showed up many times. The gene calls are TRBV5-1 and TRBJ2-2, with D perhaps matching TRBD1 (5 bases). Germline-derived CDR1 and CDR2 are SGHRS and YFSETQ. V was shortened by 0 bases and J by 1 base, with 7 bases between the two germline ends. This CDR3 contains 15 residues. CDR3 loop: CASSLGQMNTGELFF. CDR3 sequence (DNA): TGCGCCAGCAGCTTGGGACAGATGAACACCGGGGAGCTGTTTTTT. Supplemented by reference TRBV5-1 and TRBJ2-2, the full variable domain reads KAGVTQTPRYLIKTRGQQVTLSCSPISGHRSVSWYQQTPGQGLQFLFEYFSETQRNKGNFPGRFSGRQFSNSRSEMNVSTLELGDSALYLCASSLGQMNTGELFFGEGSRLTVL.

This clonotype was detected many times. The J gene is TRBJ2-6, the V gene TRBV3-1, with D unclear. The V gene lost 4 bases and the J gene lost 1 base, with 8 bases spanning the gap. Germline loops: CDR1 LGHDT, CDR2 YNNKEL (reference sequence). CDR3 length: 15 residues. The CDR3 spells CASSRDLSGANVLTF. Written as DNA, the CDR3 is TGTGCCAGCAGCCGCGACCTATCTGGGGCCAACGTCCTGACTTTC. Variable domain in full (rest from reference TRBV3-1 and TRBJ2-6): DTAVSQTPKYLVTQMGNDKSIKCEQNLGHDTMYWYKQDSKKFLKIMFSYNNKELIINETVPNRFSPKSPDKAHLNLHINSLELGDSAVYFCASSRDLSGANVLTFGAGSRLTVL.

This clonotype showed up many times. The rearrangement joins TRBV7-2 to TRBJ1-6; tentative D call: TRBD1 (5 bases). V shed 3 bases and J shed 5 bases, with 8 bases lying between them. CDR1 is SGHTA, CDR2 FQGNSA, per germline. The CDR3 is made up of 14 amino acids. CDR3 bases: TGTGCCAGCAGCTTTTCAGGGAATAATTCACCCCTCCACTTT. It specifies CASSFSGNNSPLHF. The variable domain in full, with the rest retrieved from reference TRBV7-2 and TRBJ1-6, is GAGVSQSPSNKVTEKGKDVELRCDPISGHTALYWYRQSLGQGLEFLIYFQGNSAPDKSGLPSDRFSAERTGGSVSTLTIQRTQQEDSAVYLCASSFSGNNSPLHFGNGTRLTVT.

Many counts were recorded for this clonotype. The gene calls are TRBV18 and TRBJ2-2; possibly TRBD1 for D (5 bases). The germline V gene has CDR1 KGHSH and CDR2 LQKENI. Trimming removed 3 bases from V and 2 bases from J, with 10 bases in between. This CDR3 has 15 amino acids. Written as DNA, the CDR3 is TGTGCCAGCTCACCGAACAGGATAAACACCGGGGAGCTGTTTTTT. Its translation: CASSPNRINTGELFF.

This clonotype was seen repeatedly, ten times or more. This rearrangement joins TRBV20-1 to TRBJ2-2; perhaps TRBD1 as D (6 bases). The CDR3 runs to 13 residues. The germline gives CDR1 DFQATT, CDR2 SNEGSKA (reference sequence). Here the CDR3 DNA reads TGCAGCGTACCGGGACACGCGACCGGGGAGCTGTTTTTT. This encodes CSVPGHATGELFF.

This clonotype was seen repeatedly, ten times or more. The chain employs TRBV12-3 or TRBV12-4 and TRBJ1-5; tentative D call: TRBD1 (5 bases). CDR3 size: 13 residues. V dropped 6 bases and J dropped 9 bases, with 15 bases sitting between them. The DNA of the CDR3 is TGTGCCAGCAGACGGGACGGAAGAAGGCCCCAGCATTTT. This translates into CASRRDGRRPQHF.